Below are 11 T cell receptor beta chains sequenced from a single sample in a study of blood T cell repertoires in COVID-19. Sequencing was performed with immunoSEQ multiplex PCR; in TCRdb, only in-frame clones are kept and a portion is missing. Of under 350,000 clones in the sample, over 75% are singletons; the top ten hold around 4.6%. Material for sequencing was PBMCs or T cells enriched from blood (not recorded which). The source is a man aged 25-40 years who had recovered from COVID-19.

The chain has TRBV28 and TRBJ2-3; tentatively, D is TRBD2 (7 bases). Looked up from germline, CDR1 is MDHEN and CDR2 is SYDVKM. The CDR3 length is 17 residues. V lost 3 bases and J 1 base, leaving 17 bases between the germline ends. The CDR3 nucleotides are TGTGCCAGCAGTTTGCGGGGGCCAGGCCGGGGCACAGATACGCAGTATTTT. It codes for CASSLRGPGRGTDTQYF.

The V call is TRBV5-6, the J call TRBJ1-1; D is perhaps TRBD1 (6 bases). The CDR3 is made up of 15 amino acids. With 0 bases removed from V and 5 bases from J, the gap between germline ends came to 14 bases. CDR1 and CDR2 (germline): SGHDT, YYEEEE. CDR3 sequence (DNA): TGTGCCAGCAGCTTGGAAGATGGGGGCGATACTGAAGCTTTCTTT. It translates to CASSLEDGGDTEAFF.

The chain links TRBV7-9 to TRBJ1-4; no firm D call. This CDR3 region has 15 residues. Germline CDR1 and CDR2: SEHNR and FQNEAQ (reference sequence). V lost 3 bases and J lost 0, with 8 bases in between. This chain's CDR3 is CASSLGPSTNEKLFF. The CDR3 DNA is TGTGCCAGCAGCTTGGGCCCGTCAACTAATGAAAAACTGTTTTTT.

This clone was observed once. CDR3 protein: CASSFITNNSPLHF. The CDR3 DNA reads as TGTGCCAGCAGCTTTATAACTAATAATTCACCCCTCCACTTT. The chain is built from TRBV7-8 and TRBJ1-6; D is unresolved. Germline CDR1 is SGHVS and CDR2 is FQNEAQ. V was clipped by 3 bases and J by 5 bases, with 8 bases between them. The CDR3 covers 14 residues. Full variable domain (missing parts from reference TRBV7-8 and TRBJ1-6): GAGVSQSPRYKVAKRGQDVALRCDPISGHVSLFWYQQALGQGPEFLTYFQNEAQLDKSGLPSDRFFAERPEGSVSTLKIQRTQQEDSAVYLCASSFITNNSPLHFGNGTRLTVT.

The chain couples TRBV30 to TRBJ1-2; 9 nucleotides match TRBD1. The CDR3 extends over 14 amino acids. Losses at the gene ends were 3 bases for V and 6 bases for J; bases not matched to a gene: 8. Germline V lookup: CDR1 GTSNPN, CDR2 SVGIG (reference sequence). CDR3 residues: CAWSGQGPWDGYTF. The CDR3 DNA reads TGTGCCTGGAGCGGACAGGGGCCTTGGGATGGCTACACCTTC.

This sequence joins TRBV27 and TRBJ2-1; D possibly corresponds to TRBD2 (7 bases). The V gene's germline CDR1 is MNHEY and CDR2 SMNVEV (reference sequence). Trimming stripped 10 bases from V and 0 bases from J, with 13 bases between. This CDR3 is built from 14 residues. The CDR3 coding sequence is TGTGCCACTGGGGGGGCGAACTCCTACAATGAGCAGTTCTTC. Translation gives CATGGANSYNEQFF.

V is TRBV5-1 and J is TRBJ1-4; D is ambiguous. Trimming removed 2 bases at V and 8 bases at J, with 7 bases between. In germline, CDR1 is SGHRS, CDR2 YFSETQ. The CDR3 has 12 amino acids. Here the CDR3 reads CASSLGGEKLFF. CDR3 nucleotide sequence: TGCGCCAGCAGCTTAGGAGGGGAAAAACTGTTTTTT.

V gene TRBV7-9 combines with J gene TRBJ2-1; 12 bases agree with TRBD2. The V gene's germline CDR1 is SEHNR and CDR2 FQNEAQ (reference sequence). The CDR3 consists of 17 residues. Trimming at V came to 3 bases and at J to 2 bases, leaving 5 bases not matched to a gene. The CDR3 sequence: CASSFRLAGVTYNEQFF. The CDR3 coding sequence is TGTGCCAGCAGCTTTCGACTAGCGGGGGTGACCTACAATGAGCAGTTCTTC.

This rearrangement joins TRBV5-1 to TRBJ2-7; TRBD2 agrees at 9 bases. Looked up from germline, CDR1 is SGHRS and CDR2 is YFSETQ. The CDR3 length is 15 residues. The ends lost 4 bases at V and 2 bases at J; junction bases unmatched: 7. In nucleotides, the CDR3 is TGCGCCAGCAGCCCGTTAGCGGGGGACGCCTACGAGCAGTACTTC. Translating gives CASSPLAGDAYEQYF.

This clone was recorded only once. The chain is built from TRBV27 and TRBJ2-1; 8 bases line up with TRBD1. J was trimmed by 7 bases and V by 5 bases; bases with no gene match: 13. From germline, CDR1 is MNHEY and CDR2 SMNVEV (reference sequence). CDR3 length: 16 residues. CDR3: CASSHQQGGLGNEQFF. CDR3 DNA: TGTGCCAGCAGTCACCAACAGGGGGGCCTGGGGAATGAGCAGTTCTTC.

The chain employs TRBV4-1 and TRBJ2-3, with 14 bases fitting TRBD2. Germline-derived CDR1 and CDR2 are MGHRA and YSYEKL. The CDR3 is 18 amino acids. The V segment lost 3 bases and the J segment 5 bases; nucleotides outside the gene matches: 10. CDR3 sequence (DNA): TGCGCCAGCAGCCACCGGACTAGCGGGGGGCAGAGAGTAGATACGCAGTATTTT. Amino acids: CASSHRTSGGQRVDTQYF.